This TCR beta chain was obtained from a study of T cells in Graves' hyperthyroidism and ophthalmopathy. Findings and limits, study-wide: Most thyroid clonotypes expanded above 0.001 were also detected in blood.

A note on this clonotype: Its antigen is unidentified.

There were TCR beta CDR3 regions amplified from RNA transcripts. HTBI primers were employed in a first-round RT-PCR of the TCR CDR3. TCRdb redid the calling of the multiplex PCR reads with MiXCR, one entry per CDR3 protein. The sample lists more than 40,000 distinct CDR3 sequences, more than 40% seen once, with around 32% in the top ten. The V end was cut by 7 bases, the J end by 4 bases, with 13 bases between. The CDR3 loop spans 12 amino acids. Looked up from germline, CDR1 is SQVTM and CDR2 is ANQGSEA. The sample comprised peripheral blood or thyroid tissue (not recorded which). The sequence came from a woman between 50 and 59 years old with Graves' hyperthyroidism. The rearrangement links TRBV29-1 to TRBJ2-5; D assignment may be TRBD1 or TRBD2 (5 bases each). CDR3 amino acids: CSAGTQGETQYF. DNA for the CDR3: TGCAGCGCCGGGACCCAGGGAGAGACCCAGTACTTC.